There are a few counts of the clone carrying this T cell receptor beta chain. The data originate from a study of blood T cell repertoires in COVID-19. Looking at the study overall: Italy, Spain and the United States were the sources of the convalescent and acute COVID-19 samples. PBMCs, B-cell-depleted T cells, or T cells provided the cDNA or gDNA that made up the material.

Authors' analysis steps: Amplification of reference gene primers was used by the study to estimate nucleated cell counts. Method: immunoSEQ multiplex PCR; TCRdb's copy keeps in-frame clones and lacks some. V, J and clone size were drawn from that table, and D and trimming were deduced from the DNA. The table lists some 40,000 clones, roughly 90% of them singletons. The CDR3 runs to 15 residues. V dropped 4 bases and J dropped 4; count of bases not matched to a gene: 10. Per germline, CDR1 LNHDA and CDR2 SQIVND (reference sequence). Sequenced input: peripheral blood. The sequence was obtained from a man between 65 and 85 years old with active COVID-19. The genes are TRBV19 and TRBJ2-7; 7 bases line up with TRBD1. This chain's CDR3 is CASSRDSPGQYEQYF. DNA of the CDR3: TGTGCCAGTAGTAGGGATTCTCCGGGACAGTACGAGCAGTACTTC.